What follows are 18 T cell receptor beta chains derived from one specimen sequenced in a study of identical twins. TCRdb used MiXCR to reprocess the 5' RACE reads, holding one entry per CDR3 protein. Of around 470,000 distinct CDR3 sequences in the sample, over 12% were seen once. These data also formed part of another study, on yellow fever vaccine responses in identical twins.

The sample comprised CD4+ T cells sorted from blood. These receptors were collected from a woman under 30 in good health.

This chain uses TRBV27 with TRBJ1-6, with D perhaps TRBD1 (5 bases). This CDR3 is 21 amino acids long. V gave up 6 bases and J gave up 0 bases, with 27 bases separating them. Germline CDR1 is MNHEY and CDR2 is SMNVEV (reference sequence). Here the CDR3 reads CASRRRTDKGSKSSYNSPLHF. CDR3 sequence (DNA): TGTGCCAGCAGGCGGAGGACGGACAAGGGCTCTAAGAGCTCCTATAATTCACCCCTCCACTTT.

The chain joins TRBV5-1 to TRBJ2-1; the match to TRBD2 covers 8 bases. The CDR3 totals 16 residues. V lost 4 bases to trimming and J lost 0 bases; unmatched junction nucleotides: 6. CDR1 is SGHRS, CDR2 YFSETQ, per germline. CDR3 loop: CASSRRGESSYNEQFF. Here the CDR3 DNA reads TGCGCCAGCAGCCGGCGGGGGGAAAGCTCCTACAATGAGCAGTTCTTC.

This clonotype was counted ten times or more. The rearrangement joins TRBV6-2 or TRBV6-3 to TRBJ2-1, with TRBD2 matching 11 bases. V was pared by 2 bases and J by 2 bases, with 5 bases of the junction left unmatched. The CDR3 covers 17 residues. Looked up from germline, CDR1 is MNHEY and CDR2 is SVGEGT. DNA of the CDR3: TGTGCCAGCAGTTACGAGGGACTAGCGGATACCTACAATGAGCAGTTCTTC. This gives the protein CASSYEGLADTYNEQFF.

The V and J genes are TRBV7-8 and TRBJ2-1; 8 bases align to TRBD2. The V gene's germline CDR1 is SGHVS and CDR2 FQNEAQ. This CDR3 comprises 15 residues. The junction had 14 bases not matched to a gene; V was cut back by 4 bases and J by 12 bases. The CDR3 reads CASSSRQGRGGWQFF. The CDR3 DNA reads as TGTGCCAGCAGCTCCCGCCAGGGCCGGGGGGGATGGCAGTTCTTC.

The chain couples TRBV3-1 to TRBJ2-7; 9 bases agree with TRBD2. The CDR3 has 15 amino acids. The germline gives CDR1 LGHDT, CDR2 YNNKEL (reference sequence). Unmatched junction bases numbered 6, after V lost 0 bases and J lost 6 bases. The CDR3 region is CASSQDGAGGREQYF. The CDR3 nucleotides read TGTGCCAGCAGCCAAGATGGGGCGGGGGGGCGCGAGCAGTACTTC.

Only one count was recorded for this clonotype. The chain joins TRBV4-1 to TRBJ2-2; 9 bases map to TRBD1. The J segment lost 4 bases and the V segment lost 2 bases, leaving 11 bases of the junction unmatched. Germline V gives CDR1 MGHRA, CDR2 YSYEKL. The CDR3 contains 18 residues. The CDR3 region is CASSQLPGQGIGTGELFF. In DNA form, the CDR3 reads TGCGCCAGCAGCCAACTGCCGGGACAGGGTATTGGCACCGGGGAGCTGTTTTTT.

The V gene is TRBV5-6, the J gene TRBJ2-3; the D is unclear. V was trimmed by 0 bases and J by 3 bases, leaving 8 bases between them. CDR1 and CDR2 from the germline V gene are SGHDT and YYEEEE. CDR3 size: 14 residues. CDR3 in amino acids: CASSLVSVTDTQYF. As DNA, the CDR3 is TGTGCCAGCAGCTTGGTCTCTGTGACAGATACGCAGTATTTT. Full variable domain (outside the CDR3, taken from reference TRBV5-6 and TRBJ2-3): DAGVTQSPTHLIKTRGQQVTLRCSPKSGHDTVSWYQQALGQGPQFIFQYYEEEERQRGNFPDRFSGHQFPNYSSELNVNALLLGDSALYLCASSLVSVTDTQYFGPGTRLTVL.

This rearrangement joins TRBV20-1 to TRBJ2-7; 7 nucleotides match TRBD2. V lost 5 bases, J lost 4 bases, and 2 bases stayed unmatched. The CDR3 sequence is 11 residues long. CDR1 is DFQATT and CDR2 is SNEGSKA in the germline V gene (reference sequence). The CDR3 DNA follows: TGCAGTGCTTTACTAGCGTACGAGCAGTACTTC. Protein: CSALLAYEQYF.

The rearrangement joins TRBV9 to TRBJ2-5, with a weak D call TRBD2 (5 bases). Germline V gives CDR1 SGDLS, CDR2 YYNGEE. The CDR3 runs to 16 residues. The V and J ends lost 0 bases and 4 bases respectively, with 16 bases between them. CDR3 DNA: TGTGCCAGCAGCGTAGGAGTATTCGGGATGGGAGAGACCCAGTACTTC. Its protein product is CASSVGVFGMGETQYF.

The chain is built from TRBV6-1 and TRBJ2-1; D possibly uses TRBD1 or TRBD2 (6 bases each). The V end lost 9 bases, the J end lost 0 bases, and 15 bases lay between the germline ends. In germline, CDR1 is MNHNS, CDR2 SASEGT. This CDR3 is 15 amino acids long. The CDR3 DNA is TGTGCCAGTGGGGGGCGGGGCAGCTCCTACAATGAGCAGTTCTTC. This encodes CASGGRGSSYNEQFF.

There are many counts of this clonotype. The chain uses TRBV2 and TRBJ2-7; D remains unclear. CDR1 SNHLY and CDR2 FYNNEI come from the germline V gene. Trimming cost V 4 bases and J 3 bases, with 10 bases left between them. The CDR3 has 13 residues. The CDR3 DNA is TGTGCCAGCAGTGTCTCCGGTAGCTACGAGCAGTACTTC. Translated, it gives CASSVSGSYEQYF.

This clonotype has just a few counts. The CDR3 DNA is TGTGCCAGCAGTCCCTTGAGCGGGGGGGCAGAGACCCAGTACTTC. Protein sequence: CASSPLSGGAETQYF. The chain couples TRBV12-3 or TRBV12-4 to TRBJ2-5; 10 bases agree with TRBD2. The CDR3 covers 15 residues. V trimming: 5 bases; J trimming: 4 bases; junction bases outside the gene matches: 7.

This clonotype was counted at least ten times. The rearrangement joins TRBV4-3 to TRBJ2-7; 9 bases are a match to TRBD1. The germline V gene encodes CDR1 LGHNA and CDR2 YSLEER. This CDR3 has 16 amino acids. J was trimmed by 3 bases and V by 3 bases; bases with no gene match: 9. Written as DNA, the CDR3 is TGCGCCAGCAGCCAGGCCGGACAGGGGAAGGTCTACGAGCAGTACTTC. Amino acids: CASSQAGQGKVYEQYF.

In this sample, this clonotype turned up many times. The rearrangement joins TRBV29-1 to TRBJ2-3; D not resolved. The germline V gene has CDR1 SQVTM and CDR2 ANQGSEA. V was shortened by 6 bases and J by 4 bases, with 5 bases between the two germline ends. This CDR3 comprises 10 residues. The CDR3 reads CSVGSDTQYF. The CDR3 DNA follows: TGCAGCGTAGGGTCAGATACGCAGTATTTT.

This clonotype was seen only a few times. The gene calls are TRBV7-6 and TRBJ2-7; 12 nucleotides agree with TRBD1. Germline loops: CDR1 SGHVS, CDR2 FNYEAQ. After removal of 4 bases from V and 2 bases from J, the junction contained 3 bases not matched to a gene. The CDR3 totals 15 residues. The CDR3 is CASSWRDRGPYEQYF. DNA of the CDR3: TGTGCCAGCAGCTGGCGGGACAGGGGGCCCTACGAGCAGTACTTC.

This clonotype was picked up a small number of times. The rearrangement links TRBV20-1 to TRBJ2-7, with 10 nucleotides matching TRBD1. The CDR3 length is 16 residues. Germline CDR1 DFQATT, CDR2 SNEGSKA (reference sequence). The junction had 8 bases not matched to a gene; V was cut back by 0 bases and J by 3 bases. The CDR3 DNA reads as TGCAGTGCTAGAGATGACTTGGGACAGGGGCACTACGAGCAGTACTTC. Residues: CSARDDLGQGHYEQYF.

This clonotype was counted only a few times. J is TRBJ2-1 and V is TRBV5-1, with 7 bases fitting TRBD1. J lost 7 bases, V lost 4 bases, and 8 bases had no gene match. Germline-derived CDR1 and CDR2 are SGHRS and YFSETQ. The CDR3 loop spans 14 amino acids. This chain's CDR3 is CASSPMTGWNEQFF. CDR3 nucleotides: TGCGCCAGCAGCCCAATGACAGGGTGGAATGAGCAGTTCTTC.

The rearrangement uses TRBV28 and TRBJ2-3, with D perhaps matching TRBD2 (6 bases). Trimming removed 5 bases at V and 7 bases at J, with 10 bases between. The germline gives CDR1 MDHEN, CDR2 SYDVKM. The CDR3 consists of 12 residues. This CDR3 reads CASSGGGNTQYF. Here the CDR3 DNA reads TGTGCCAGCAGTGGGGGAGGAAATACGCAGTATTTT.